Following are 14 T cell receptor beta chains from one sample sequenced in a study of blood T cell repertoires in COVID-19. Some clones are missing from TCRdb's copy, which holds only in-frame ones; the method was immunoSEQ multiplex PCR. The sample holds some 100,000 clones; 70% to 90% are singletons and the top ten take about 1.1%. The sample taken for sequencing was peripheral blood. These receptors all come from a human donor in a cohort sampled during active COVID-19.

This clone appeared a few times. The chain links TRBV24-1 to TRBJ2-1; TRBD2 matches 11 bases. The trim removed 3 bases at V and 6 bases at J, leaving 6 bases unmatched. The CDR3 runs 16 residues. The germline CDR1 and CDR2 sequences are KGHDR and SFDVKD. This CDR3 is CATSDRGLAGGNEQFF. The CDR3 DNA reads TGTGCCACCAGTGATAGAGGGCTAGCGGGGGGCAATGAGCAGTTCTTC.

The V and J genes are TRBV7-2 and TRBJ2-2; 9 bases map to TRBD1. Germline V lookup: CDR1 SGHTA, CDR2 FQGNSA. After removal of 5 bases from V and 1 base from J, the junction contained 2 bases not matched to a gene. This CDR3 spans 15 amino acids. DNA for the CDR3: TGTGCCAGCAGCGGGACAGGGATGAACACCGGGGAGCTGTTTTTT. Residues: CASSGTGMNTGELFF.

The gene calls are TRBV21-1 and TRBJ2-5; the D call in the table, TRBD1, was not verified against the DNA. TRBV21-1 is a known pseudogene. This CDR3 spans 15 amino acids. CDR3 sequence reads: CASSRRTGKSETQYF. The CDR3 region has the DNA TGTGCCAGCAGCAGGAGGACAGGGAAGAGTGAGACCCAGTACTTC.

The rearrangement joins TRBV21-1 to TRBJ1-1; the table's D call, TRBD1, has no DNA check behind it. TRBV21-1 is classified as a pseudogene. The CDR3 runs to 14 residues. This chain's CDR3 is CASSEGQGHTEAFF. CDR3 sequence (DNA): TGTGCCAGCAGCGAAGGACAGGGGCACACTGAAGCTTTCTTT.

The chain combines TRBV6-4 with TRBJ2-3; 9 bases align to TRBD2. After removal of 0 bases from V and 3 bases from J, the junction contained 4 bases not matched to a gene. Germline V CDR1 and CDR2: MRHNA, SNTAGT. The CDR3 length is 16 residues. DNA of the CDR3: TGTGCCAGCAGTGACTCGGCGGGGGGGAGTACAGATACGCAGTATTTT. Its protein is CASSDSAGGSTDTQYF.

The genes are TRBV6-2 or TRBV6-3 and TRBJ2-1; D call uncertain. CDR3 size: 12 residues. V lost 6 bases and J lost 6, with 9 bases in between. The germline V gene has CDR1 MNHEY and CDR2 SVGEGT. Written as DNA, the CDR3 is TGTGCCAGCAGCCGTGGCCCCAATGAGCAGTTCTTC. Its protein product is CASSRGPNEQFF.

The chain employs TRBV28 and TRBJ1-2; a possible D gene is TRBD1 (5 bases). The V end was cut by 3 bases, the J end by 5 bases, with 10 bases between. Germline lookup yields CDR1 MDHEN and CDR2 SYDVKM. The CDR3 has 13 amino acids. CDR3 sequence (DNA): TGTGCCAGCAGTTTTCAGGGCCGGTATGGCTACACCTTC. Translated: CASSFQGRYGYTF.

V is TRBV7-9 and J is TRBJ2-5; D is perhaps TRBD1 (5 bases). From germline, CDR1 is SEHNR and CDR2 FQNEAQ (reference sequence). V dropped 5 bases and J dropped 5 bases, with 9 bases sitting between them. The CDR3 runs 12 residues. CDR3 sequence: CASSPGPETQYF. The CDR3, as DNA: TGTGCCAGCAGCCCAGGGCCGGAGACCCAGTACTTC.

This sequence joins TRBV20-1 and TRBJ2-3; D may be TRBD1 (6 bases). The CDR3 extends over 16 amino acids. Germline assignment: CDR1 DFQATT and CDR2 SNEGSKA (reference sequence). V was pared by 3 bases and J by 0 bases, with 16 bases between. Written as DNA, the CDR3 is TGCAGTGCTAGTCTGGAGACAGGCCCTAGCACAGATACGCAGTATTTT. Amino acids: CSASLETGPSTDTQYF.

The count of this clone is one. The V and J genes are TRBV6-5 and TRBJ1-6, with D possibly TRBD1 on 5 matching bases. V was trimmed by 6 bases and J by 9 bases, leaving 12 bases between them. The CDR3 is 13 amino acids. Germline lookup yields CDR1 MNHEY and CDR2 SVGAGI. CDR3 bases: TGTGCCAGCAGAACGGGGGTCGGTTCACCCCTCCACTTT. As protein: CASRTGVGSPLHF.

The V gene is TRBV7-2, the J gene TRBJ1-1; 7 bases are shared with TRBD1. The germline CDR1 and CDR2 sequences are SGHTA and FQGNSA. V was clipped by 5 bases and J by 1 base; unmatched bases: 19. This CDR3 spans 19 amino acids. CDR3 protein: CASSTSSLRTGLTNTEAFF. For the CDR3, the DNA is TGTGCCAGCAGCACCAGTTCCCTCAGGACAGGATTAACGAACACTGAAGCTTTCTTT.

The rearrangement joins TRBV18 to TRBJ1-4; D gene unclear. This CDR3 is 15 amino acids long. Germline V gene sequence: CDR1 KGHSH, CDR2 LQKENI. Trimming took 1 base from V and 8 from J, leaving 14 bases between them. In nucleotides, the CDR3 is TGTGCCAGCTCACCACGTAATTTTGGCGGGGAAAAACTGTTTTTT. Residues: CASSPRNFGGEKLFF. Full variable domain (missing parts from reference TRBV18 and TRBJ1-4): NAGVMQNPRHLVRRRGQEARLRCSPMKGHSHVYWYRQLPEEGLKFMVYLQKENIIDESGMPKERFSAEFPKEGPSILRIQQVVRGDSAAYFCASSPRNFGGEKLFFGSGTQLSVL.

Only one count was recorded for this clone. The V call is TRBV7-6, the J call TRBJ1-2; 7 bases fit TRBD1. This CDR3 contains 14 residues. Germline CDR1 reads SGHVS; CDR2 reads FNYEAQ. Trimming took 5 bases from V and 3 from J; bases not matched to a gene: 6. The CDR3 region has the DNA TGTGCCAGCAGCCCCCGACAGGGTTACTATGGCTACACCTTC. Amino acids: CASSPRQGYYGYTF.

The chain joins TRBV6-5 to TRBJ2-7, with TRBD1 identical over 9 bases. Germline CDR1 is MNHEY and CDR2 is SVGAGI. Germline trimming cut 6 bases from V and 6 bases from J; bases unmatched to any gene: 9. The CDR3 runs 14 residues. The CDR3 DNA reads as TGTGCCAGCAGCCTCGGGACAGGGTCGGGCGAGCAGTACTTC. Its translation: CASSLGTGSGEQYF.